Sequencing of this T cell receptor beta chain was carried out in a study of T cell clusters in autoimmune cytopenias. Multiplex touch-down PCR amplified TRB using TRB-A and TRB-B pools in one tube. TCRdb re-analyzed the multiplex PCR reads; it lists each CDR3 protein once, without DNA. This table holds fewer than 6,500 distinct CDR3 sequences. Some 40,000 genome equivalents of blood DNA were amplified for TRB. Looked up from germline, CDR1 is MNHEY and CDR2 is SMNVEV (reference sequence). The CDR3 totals 14 residues. These same data were also listed under a study on T cell repertoires in aging, cancer and after chemotherapy.

The chain uses TRBV27 and TRBJ2-7; TCRdb names TRBD1, which stays unverified in the absence of DNA. Sequencing input: peripheral blood. This receptor was identified in a human donor in good health. The CDR3 loop reads CASSPQGSSYEQYF.